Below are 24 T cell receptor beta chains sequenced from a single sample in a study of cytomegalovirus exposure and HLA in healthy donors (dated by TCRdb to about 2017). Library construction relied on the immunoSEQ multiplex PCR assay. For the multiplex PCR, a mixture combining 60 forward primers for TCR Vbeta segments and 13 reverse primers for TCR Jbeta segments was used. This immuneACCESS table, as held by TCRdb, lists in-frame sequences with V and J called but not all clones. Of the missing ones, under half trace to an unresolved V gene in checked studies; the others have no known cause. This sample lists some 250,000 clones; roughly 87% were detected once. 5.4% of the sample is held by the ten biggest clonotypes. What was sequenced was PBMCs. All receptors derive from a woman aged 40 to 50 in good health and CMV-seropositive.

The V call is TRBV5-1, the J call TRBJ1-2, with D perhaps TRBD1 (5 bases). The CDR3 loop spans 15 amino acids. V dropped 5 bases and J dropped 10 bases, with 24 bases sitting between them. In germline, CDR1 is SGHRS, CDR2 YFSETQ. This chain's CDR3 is CASRTILGGLFDYTF. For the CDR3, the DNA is TGCGCCAGCAGGACGATCCTTGGGGGACTTTTTGACTACACCTTC.

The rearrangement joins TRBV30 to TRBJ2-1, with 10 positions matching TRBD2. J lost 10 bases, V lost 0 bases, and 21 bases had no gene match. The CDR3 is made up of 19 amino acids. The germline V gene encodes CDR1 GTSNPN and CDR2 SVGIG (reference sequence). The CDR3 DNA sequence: TGTGCCTGGAGTGTAAGAACCCCCGCAGCGGGGGGGCTTTTACGAGAGCAGTTCTTC. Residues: CAWSVRTPAAGGLLREQFF.

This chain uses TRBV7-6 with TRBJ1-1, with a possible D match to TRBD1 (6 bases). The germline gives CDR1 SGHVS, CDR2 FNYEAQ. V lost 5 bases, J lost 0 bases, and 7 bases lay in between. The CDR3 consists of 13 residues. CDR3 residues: CASSRTVNTEAFF. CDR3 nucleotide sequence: TGTGCCAGCAGCCGGACAGTGAACACTGAAGCTTTCTTT. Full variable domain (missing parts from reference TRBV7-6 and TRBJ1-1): GAGVSQSPRYKVTKRGQDVALRCDPISGHVSLYWYRQALGQGPEFLTYFNYEAQQDKSGLPNDRFSAERPEGSISTLTIQRTEQRDSAMYRCASSRTVNTEAFFGQGTRLTVV.

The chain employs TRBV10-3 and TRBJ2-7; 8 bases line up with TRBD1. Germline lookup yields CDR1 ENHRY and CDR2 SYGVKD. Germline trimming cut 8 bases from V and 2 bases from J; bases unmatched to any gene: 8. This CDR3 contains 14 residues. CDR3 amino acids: CAIGGTGETYEQYF. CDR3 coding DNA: TGTGCCATCGGTGGGACAGGCGAAACCTACGAGCAGTACTTC.

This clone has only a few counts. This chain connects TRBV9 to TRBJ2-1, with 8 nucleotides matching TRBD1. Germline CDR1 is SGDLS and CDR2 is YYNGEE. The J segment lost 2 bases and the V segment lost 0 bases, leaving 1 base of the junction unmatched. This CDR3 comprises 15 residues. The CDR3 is CASSVGTGPYNEQFF. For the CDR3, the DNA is TGTGCCAGCAGCGTAGGGACAGGGCCCTACAATGAGCAGTTCTTC.

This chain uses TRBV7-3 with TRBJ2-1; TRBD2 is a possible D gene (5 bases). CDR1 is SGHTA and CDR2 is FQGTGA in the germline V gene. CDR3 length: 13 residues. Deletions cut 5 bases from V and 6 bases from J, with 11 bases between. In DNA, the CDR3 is TGTGCCAGCAGCCGGGAAACTGGCAATGAGCAGTTCTTC. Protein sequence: CASSRETGNEQFF. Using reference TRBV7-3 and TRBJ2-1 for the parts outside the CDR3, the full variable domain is GAGVSQTPSNKVTEKGKYVELRCDPISGHTALYWYRQSLGQGPEFLIYFQGTGAADDSGLPNDRFFAVRPEGSVSTLKIQRTERGDSAVYLCASSRETGNEQFFGPGTRLTVL.

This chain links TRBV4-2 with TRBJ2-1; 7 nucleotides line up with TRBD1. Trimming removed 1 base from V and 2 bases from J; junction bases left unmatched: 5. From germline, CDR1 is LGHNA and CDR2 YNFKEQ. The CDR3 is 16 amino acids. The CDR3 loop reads CASSQVGGQTYNEQFF. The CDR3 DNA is TGTGCCAGCAGCCAAGTAGGGGGCCAAACCTACAATGAGCAGTTCTTC.

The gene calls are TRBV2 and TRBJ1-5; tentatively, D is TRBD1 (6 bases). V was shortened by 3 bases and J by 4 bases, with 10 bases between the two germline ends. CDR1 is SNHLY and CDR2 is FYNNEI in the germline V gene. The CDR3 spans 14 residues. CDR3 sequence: CASSELGGNQPQHF. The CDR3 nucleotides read TGTGCCAGCAGTGAGTTAGGGGGTAATCAGCCCCAGCATTTT. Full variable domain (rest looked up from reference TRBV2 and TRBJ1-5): EPEVTQTPSHQVTQMGQEVILRCVPISNHLYFYWYRQILGQKVEFLVSFYNNEISEKSEIFDDQFSVERPDGSNFTLKIRSTKLEDSAMYFCASSELGGNQPQHFGDGTRLSIL.

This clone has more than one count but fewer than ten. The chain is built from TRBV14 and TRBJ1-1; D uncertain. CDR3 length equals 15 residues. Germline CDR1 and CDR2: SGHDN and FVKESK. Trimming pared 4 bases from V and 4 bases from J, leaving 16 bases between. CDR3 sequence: CASSLWKGVGTEAFF. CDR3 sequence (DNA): TGTGCCAGCAGCCTTTGGAAGGGAGTGGGCACTGAAGCTTTCTTT.

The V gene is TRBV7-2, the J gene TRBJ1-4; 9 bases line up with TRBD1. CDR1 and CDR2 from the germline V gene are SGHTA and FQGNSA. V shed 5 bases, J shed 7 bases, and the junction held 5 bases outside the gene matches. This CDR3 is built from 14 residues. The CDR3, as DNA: TGTGCCAGCAGCCCGGACAGGGGTATTGAAAAACTGTTTTTT. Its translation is CASSPDRGIEKLFF.

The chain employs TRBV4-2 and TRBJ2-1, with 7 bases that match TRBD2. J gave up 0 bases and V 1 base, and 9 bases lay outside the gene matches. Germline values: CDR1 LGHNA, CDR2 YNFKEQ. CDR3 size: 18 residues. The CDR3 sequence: CASSQGLAGDNSYNEQFF. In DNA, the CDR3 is TGTGCCAGCAGCCAAGGGTTGGCGGGAGACAACTCCTACAATGAGCAGTTCTTC.

The CDR3: CASCLTTRAGGPYEQYF. CDR3 coding DNA: TGCGCCAGCTGCCTAACGACTAGGGCGGGGGGACCCTACGAGCAGTACTTC. The rearrangement links TRBV5-1 to TRBJ2-5, with 8 bases aligning to TRBD2. The J call is in doubt because the DNA end fits TRBJ2-7 better. The CDR3 extends over 17 amino acids. CDR1 SGHRS and CDR2 YFSETQ come from the germline V gene.

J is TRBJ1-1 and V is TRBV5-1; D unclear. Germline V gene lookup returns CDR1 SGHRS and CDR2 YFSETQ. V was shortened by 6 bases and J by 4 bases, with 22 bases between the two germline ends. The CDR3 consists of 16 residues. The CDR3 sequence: CASNNLGGEMATEAFF. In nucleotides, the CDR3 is TGCGCCAGCAACAACTTAGGCGGAGAGATGGCCACTGAAGCTTTCTTT.

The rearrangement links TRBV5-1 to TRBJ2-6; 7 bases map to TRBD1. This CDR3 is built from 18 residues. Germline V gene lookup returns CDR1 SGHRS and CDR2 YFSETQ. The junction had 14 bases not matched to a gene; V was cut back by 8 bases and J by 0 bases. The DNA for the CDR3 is TGCGCCAGTCTCCCAAGGGGACAGTTAGACTCTGGGGCCAACGTCCTGACTTTC. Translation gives CASLPRGQLDSGANVLTF.

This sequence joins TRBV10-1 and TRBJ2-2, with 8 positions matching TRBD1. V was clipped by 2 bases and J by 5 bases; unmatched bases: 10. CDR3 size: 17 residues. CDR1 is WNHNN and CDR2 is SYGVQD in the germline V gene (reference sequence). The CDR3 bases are TGCGCCAGCAGTGAGGACAGGGGTCCGAGAGGAACCGGGGAGCTGTTTTTT. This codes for CASSEDRGPRGTGELFF.

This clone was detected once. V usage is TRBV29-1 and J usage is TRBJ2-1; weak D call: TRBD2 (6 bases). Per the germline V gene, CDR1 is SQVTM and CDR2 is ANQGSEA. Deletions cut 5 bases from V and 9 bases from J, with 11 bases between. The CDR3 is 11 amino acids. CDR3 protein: CSVRPGGEQFF. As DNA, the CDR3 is TGCAGCGTTCGCCCCGGGGGTGAGCAGTTCTTC.

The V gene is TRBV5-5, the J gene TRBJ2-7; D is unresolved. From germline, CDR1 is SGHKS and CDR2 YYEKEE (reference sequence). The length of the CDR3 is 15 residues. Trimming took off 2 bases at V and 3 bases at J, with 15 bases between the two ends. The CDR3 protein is CASSFRPGLVYEQYF. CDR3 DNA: TGTGCCAGCAGCTTCAGACCGGGTCTTGTCTACGAGCAGTACTTC. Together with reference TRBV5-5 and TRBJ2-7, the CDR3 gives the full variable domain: DAGVTQSPTHLIKTRGQQVTLRCSPISGHKSVSWYQQVLGQGPQFIFQYYEKEERGRGNFPDRFSARQFPNYSSELNVNALLLGDSALYLCASSFRPGLVYEQYFGPGTRLTVT.

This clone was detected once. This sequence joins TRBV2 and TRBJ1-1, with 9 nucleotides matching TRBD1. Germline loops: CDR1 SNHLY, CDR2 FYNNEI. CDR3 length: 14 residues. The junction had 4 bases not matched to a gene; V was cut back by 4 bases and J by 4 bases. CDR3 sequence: CASSVPTGGTEAFF. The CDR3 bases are TGTGCCAGCAGTGTACCGACAGGGGGCACTGAAGCTTTCTTT. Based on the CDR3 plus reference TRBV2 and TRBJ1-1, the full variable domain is EPEVTQTPSHQVTQMGQEVILRCVPISNHLYFYWYRQILGQKVEFLVSFYNNEISEKSEIFDDQFSVERPDGSNFTLKIRSTKLEDSAMYFCASSVPTGGTEAFFGQGTRLTVV.

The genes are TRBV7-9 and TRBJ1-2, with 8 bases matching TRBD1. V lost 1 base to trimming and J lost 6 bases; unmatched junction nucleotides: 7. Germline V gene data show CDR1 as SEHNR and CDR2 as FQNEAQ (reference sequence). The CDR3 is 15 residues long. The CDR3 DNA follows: TGTGCCAGCAGCTTAGGACAGGGGTTTTCGCATGGCTACACCTTC. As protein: CASSLGQGFSHGYTF.

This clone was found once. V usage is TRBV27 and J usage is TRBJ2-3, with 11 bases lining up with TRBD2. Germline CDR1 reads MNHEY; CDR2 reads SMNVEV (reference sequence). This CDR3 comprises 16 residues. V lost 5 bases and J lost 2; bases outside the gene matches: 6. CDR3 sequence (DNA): TGTGCCAGCAGTCCTGGGACTAGCGGTTTCACAGATACGCAGTATTTT. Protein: CASSPGTSGFTDTQYF.

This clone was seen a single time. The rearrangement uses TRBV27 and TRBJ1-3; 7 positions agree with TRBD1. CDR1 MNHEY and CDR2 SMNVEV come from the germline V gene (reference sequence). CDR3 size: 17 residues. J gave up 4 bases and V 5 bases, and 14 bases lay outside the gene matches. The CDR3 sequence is CASSASLYGTAGNTIYF. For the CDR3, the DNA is TGTGCCAGCAGTGCATCGCTATATGGGACAGCCGGAAACACCATATATTTT.

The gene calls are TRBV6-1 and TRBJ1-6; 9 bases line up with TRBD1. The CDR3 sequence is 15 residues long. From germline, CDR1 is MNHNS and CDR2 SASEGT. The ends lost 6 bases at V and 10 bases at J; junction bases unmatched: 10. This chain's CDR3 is CASREDRGYESPLHF. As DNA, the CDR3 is TGTGCCAGCAGGGAGGACAGGGGATATGAATCACCCCTCCACTTT.

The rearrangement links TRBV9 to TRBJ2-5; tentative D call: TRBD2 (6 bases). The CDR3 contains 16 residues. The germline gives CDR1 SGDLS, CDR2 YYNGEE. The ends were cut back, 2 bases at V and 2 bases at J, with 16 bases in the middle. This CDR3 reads CASSVGPGEFQETQYF. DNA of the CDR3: TGTGCCAGCAGCGTGGGCCCGGGGGAGTTTCAAGAGACCCAGTACTTC.

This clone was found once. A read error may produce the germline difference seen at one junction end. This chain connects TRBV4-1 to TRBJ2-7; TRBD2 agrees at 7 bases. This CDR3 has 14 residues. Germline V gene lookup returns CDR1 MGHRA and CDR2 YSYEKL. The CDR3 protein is CASKLGTTSYEQHF. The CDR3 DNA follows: TGCGCCAGCAAACTCGGGACTACTTCCTACGAGCAGCACTTC.